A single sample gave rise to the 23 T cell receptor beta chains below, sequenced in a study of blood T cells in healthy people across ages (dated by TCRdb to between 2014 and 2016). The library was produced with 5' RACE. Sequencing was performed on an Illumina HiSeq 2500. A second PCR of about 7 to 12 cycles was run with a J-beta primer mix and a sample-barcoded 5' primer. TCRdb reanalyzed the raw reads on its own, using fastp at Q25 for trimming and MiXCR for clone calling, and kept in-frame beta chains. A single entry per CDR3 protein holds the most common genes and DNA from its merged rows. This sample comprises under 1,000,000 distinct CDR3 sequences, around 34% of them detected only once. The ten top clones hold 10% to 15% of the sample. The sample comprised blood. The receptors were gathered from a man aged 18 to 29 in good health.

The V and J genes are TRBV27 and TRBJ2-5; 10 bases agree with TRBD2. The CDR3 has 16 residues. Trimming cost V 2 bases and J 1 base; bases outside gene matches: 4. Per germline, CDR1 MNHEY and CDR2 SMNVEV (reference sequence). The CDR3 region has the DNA TGTGCCAGCAGTTTAGTACTAGCGGGGACCCAAGAGACCCAGTACTTC. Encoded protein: CASSLVLAGTQETQYF.

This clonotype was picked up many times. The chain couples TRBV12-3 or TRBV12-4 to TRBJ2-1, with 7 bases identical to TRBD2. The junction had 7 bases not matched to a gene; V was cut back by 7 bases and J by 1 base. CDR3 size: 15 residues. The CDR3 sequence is CASTPGGLSYNEQFF. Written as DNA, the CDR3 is TGTGCCAGCACCCCGGGGGGTTTATCCTACAATGAGCAGTTCTTC.

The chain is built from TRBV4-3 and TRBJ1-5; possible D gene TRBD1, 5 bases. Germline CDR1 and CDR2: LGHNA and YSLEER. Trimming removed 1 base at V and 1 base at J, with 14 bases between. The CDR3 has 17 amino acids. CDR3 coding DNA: TGCGCCAGCAGCCAAGGATTTAAGGGGATCAGCAATCAGCCCCAGCATTTT. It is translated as CASSQGFKGISNQPQHF.

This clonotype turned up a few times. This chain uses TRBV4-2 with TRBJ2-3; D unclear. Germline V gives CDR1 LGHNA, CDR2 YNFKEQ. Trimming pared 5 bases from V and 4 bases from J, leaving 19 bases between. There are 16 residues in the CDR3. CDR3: CASSSSEADGADTQYF. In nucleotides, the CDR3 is TGTGCCAGCAGCTCCTCCGAGGCCGATGGGGCAGATACGCAGTATTTT.

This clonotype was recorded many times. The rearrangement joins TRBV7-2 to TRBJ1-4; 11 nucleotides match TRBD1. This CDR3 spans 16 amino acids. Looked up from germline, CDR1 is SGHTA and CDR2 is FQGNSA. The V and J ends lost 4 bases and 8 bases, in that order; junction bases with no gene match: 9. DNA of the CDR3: TGTGCCAGCAGCTCCCTCGGGACAGGGGGACAGGAAAAACTGTTTTTT. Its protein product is CASSSLGTGGQEKLFF.

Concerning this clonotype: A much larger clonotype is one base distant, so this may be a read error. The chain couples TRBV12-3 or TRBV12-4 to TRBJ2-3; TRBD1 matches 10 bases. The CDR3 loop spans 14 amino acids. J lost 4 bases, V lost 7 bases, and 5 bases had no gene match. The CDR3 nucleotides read TGTGCCAGCACTAGGGACAGGGGCGCAGATACGCAGTATTTT. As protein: CASTRDRGADTQYF.

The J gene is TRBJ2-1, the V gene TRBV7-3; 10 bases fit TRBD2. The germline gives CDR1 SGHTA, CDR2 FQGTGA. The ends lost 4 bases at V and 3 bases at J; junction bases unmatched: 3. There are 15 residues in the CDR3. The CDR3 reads CASSSSGGYYNEQFF. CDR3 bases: TGTGCCAGCAGCTCTAGCGGGGGTTACTACAATGAGCAGTTCTTC.

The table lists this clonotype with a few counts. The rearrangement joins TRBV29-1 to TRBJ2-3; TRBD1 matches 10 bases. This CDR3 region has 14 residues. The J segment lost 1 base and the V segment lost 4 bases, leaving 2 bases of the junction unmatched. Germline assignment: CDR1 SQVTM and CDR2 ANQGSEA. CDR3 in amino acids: CSVGTGGRTDTQYF. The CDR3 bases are TGCAGCGTTGGGACAGGGGGACGCACAGATACGCAGTATTTT.

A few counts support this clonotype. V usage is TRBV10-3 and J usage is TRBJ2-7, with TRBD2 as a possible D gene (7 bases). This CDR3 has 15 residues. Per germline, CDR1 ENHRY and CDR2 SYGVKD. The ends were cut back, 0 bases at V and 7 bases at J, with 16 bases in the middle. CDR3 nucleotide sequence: TGTGCCATCAGTGAGTCCGGGGGGCCCTACAATGAGCAGTACTTC. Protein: CAISESGGPYNEQYF.

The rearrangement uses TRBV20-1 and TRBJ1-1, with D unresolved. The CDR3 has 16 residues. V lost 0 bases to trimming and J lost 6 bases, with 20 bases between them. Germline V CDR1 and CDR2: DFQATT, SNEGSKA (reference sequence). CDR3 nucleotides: TGCAGTGCTAGAGATCCCGGTTCGGAGTTCCAGCCTGAAGCTTTCTTT. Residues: CSARDPGSEFQPEAFF.

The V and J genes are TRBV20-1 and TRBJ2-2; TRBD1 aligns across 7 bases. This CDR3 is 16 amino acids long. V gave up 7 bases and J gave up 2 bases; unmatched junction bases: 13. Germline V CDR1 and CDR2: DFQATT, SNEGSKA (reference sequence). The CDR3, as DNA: TGCAGTGTCAGCTTACTGGGACAGAGTAACACCGGGGAGCTGTTTTTT. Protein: CSVSLLGQSNTGELFF.

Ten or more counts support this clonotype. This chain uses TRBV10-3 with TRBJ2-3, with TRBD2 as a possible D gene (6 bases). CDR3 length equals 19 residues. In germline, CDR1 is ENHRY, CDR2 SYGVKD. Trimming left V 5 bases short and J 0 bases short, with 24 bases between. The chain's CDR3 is CAISREFGGGLTSTDTQYF. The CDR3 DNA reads TGTGCCATCAGTCGAGAATTTGGCGGTGGACTAACTAGCACAGATACGCAGTATTTT.

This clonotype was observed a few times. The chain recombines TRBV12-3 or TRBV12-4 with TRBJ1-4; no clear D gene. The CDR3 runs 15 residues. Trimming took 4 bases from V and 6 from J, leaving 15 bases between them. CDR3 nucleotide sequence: TGTGCCAGCAGTTCCTCGGGAGGGTGGGATGAAAAACTGTTTTTT. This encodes CASSSSGGWDEKLFF.

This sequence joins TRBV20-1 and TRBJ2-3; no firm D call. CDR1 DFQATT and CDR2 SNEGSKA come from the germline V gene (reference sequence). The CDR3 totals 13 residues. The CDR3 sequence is CRASVPDGDTQYF. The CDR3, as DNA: TGCAGGGCTTCCGTCCCGGACGGGGATACGCAGTATTTT.

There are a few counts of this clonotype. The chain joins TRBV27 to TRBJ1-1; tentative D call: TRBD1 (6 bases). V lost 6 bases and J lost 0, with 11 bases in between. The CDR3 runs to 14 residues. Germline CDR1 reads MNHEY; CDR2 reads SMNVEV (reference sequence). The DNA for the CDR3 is TGTGCCAGCAGCCCGGGGGCGTTGAACACTGAAGCTTTCTTT. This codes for CASSPGALNTEAFF.

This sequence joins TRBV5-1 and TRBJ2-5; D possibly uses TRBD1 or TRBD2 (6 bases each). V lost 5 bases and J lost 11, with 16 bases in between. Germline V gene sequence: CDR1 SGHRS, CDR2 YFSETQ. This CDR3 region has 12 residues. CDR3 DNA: TGCGCCAGCAGTTGGGGGGACAATGAGCAGTACTTC. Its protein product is CASSWGDNEQYF. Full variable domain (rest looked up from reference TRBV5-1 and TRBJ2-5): KAGVTQTPRYLIKTRGQQVTLSCSPISGHRSVSWYQQTPGQGLQFLFEYFSETQRNKGNFPGRFSGRQFSNSRSEMNVSTLELGDSALYLCASSWGDNEQYFGPGTRLLVL.

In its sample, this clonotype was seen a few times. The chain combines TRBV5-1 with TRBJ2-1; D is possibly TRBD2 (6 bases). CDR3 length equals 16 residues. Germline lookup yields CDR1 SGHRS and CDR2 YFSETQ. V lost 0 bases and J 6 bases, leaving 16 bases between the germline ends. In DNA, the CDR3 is TGCGCCAGCAGCTTGGTGGGGGGTATCGCCCCCAATGAGCAGTTCTTC. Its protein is CASSLVGGIAPNEQFF.

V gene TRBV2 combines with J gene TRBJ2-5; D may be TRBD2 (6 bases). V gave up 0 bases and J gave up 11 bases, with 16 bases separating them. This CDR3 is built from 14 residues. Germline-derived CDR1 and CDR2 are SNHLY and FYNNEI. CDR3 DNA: TGTGCCAGCAGTGAAGCCGGGAGAAGTGAAGAGCAGTACTTC. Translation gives CASSEAGRSEEQYF.

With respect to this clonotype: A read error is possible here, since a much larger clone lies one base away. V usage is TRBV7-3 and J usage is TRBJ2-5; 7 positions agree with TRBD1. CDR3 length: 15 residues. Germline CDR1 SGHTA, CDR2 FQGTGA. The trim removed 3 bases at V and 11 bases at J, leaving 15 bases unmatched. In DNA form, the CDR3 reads TGTGCCAGCAGCTTTGACAGGGTAGGATGGAATGAGCAGTACTTC. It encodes CASSFDRVGWNEQYF.

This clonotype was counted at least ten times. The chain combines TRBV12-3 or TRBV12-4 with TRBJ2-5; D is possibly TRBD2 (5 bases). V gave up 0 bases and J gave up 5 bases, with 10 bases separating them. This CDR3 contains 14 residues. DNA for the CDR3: TGTGCCAGCAGTTTAGCAGGAGGTTTGGAGACCCAGTACTTC. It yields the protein CASSLAGGLETQYF.

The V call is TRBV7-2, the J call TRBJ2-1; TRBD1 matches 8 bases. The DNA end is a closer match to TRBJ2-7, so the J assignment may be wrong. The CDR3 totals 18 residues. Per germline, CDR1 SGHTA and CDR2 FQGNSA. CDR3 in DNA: TGTGCCAGCAGCTACCCCGGGACAGGATCCTTCACCTACAATGAGCAGTACTTC. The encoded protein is CASSYPGTGSFTYNEQYF.

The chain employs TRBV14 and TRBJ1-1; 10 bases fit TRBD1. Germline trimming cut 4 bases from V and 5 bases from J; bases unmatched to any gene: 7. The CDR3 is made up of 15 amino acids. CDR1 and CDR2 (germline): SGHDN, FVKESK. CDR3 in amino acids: CASSLPGQGRTEAFF. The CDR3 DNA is TGTGCCAGCAGCCTACCGGGACAGGGGAGGACTGAAGCTTTCTTT.

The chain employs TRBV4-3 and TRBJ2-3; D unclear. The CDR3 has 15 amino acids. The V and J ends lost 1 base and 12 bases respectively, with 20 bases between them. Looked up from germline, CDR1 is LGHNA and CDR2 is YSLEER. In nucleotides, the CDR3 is TGCGCCAGCAGCCAAGGGGTTGGGGTAGAGGAATCTCAGTATTTT. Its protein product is CASSQGVGVEESQYF.